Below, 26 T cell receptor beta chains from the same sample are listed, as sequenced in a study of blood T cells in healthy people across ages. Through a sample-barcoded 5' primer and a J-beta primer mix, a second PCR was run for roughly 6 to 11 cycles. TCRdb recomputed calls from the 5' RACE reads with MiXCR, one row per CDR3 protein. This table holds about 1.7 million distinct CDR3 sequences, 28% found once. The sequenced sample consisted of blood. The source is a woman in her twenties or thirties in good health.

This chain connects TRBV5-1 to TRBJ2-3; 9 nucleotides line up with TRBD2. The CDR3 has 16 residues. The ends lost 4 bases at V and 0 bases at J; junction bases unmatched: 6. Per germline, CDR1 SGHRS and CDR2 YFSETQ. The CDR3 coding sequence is TGCGCCAGCAGCCCAATAGCGGGGGTGAGCACAGATACGCAGTATTTT. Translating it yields CASSPIAGVSTDTQYF.

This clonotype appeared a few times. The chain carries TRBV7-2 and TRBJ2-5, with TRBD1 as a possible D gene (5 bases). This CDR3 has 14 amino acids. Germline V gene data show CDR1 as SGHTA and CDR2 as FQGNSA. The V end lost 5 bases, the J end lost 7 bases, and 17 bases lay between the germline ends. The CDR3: CASSPTLGTGTQYF. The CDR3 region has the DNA TGTGCCAGCAGCCCTACGCTAGGTACAGGGACCCAGTACTTC.

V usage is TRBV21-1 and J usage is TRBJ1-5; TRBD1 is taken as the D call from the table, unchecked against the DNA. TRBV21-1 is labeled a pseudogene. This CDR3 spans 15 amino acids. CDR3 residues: CASSPQQVKEQPQHF. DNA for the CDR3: TGTGCCAGCAGCCCCCAACAGGTGAAGGAGCAGCCCCAGCATTTT.

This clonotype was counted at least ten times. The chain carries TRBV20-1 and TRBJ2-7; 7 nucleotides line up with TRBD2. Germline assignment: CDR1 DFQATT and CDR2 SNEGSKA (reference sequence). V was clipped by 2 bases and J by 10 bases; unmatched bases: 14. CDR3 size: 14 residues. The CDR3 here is CSARQSRVLGLQYF. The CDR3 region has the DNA TGCAGTGCTAGACAGAGTAGAGTGCTGGGACTACAGTACTTC.

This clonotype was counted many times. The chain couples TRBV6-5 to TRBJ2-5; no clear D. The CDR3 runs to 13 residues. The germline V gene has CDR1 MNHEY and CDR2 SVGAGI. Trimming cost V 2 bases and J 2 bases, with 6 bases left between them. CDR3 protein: CASSYPGQETQYF. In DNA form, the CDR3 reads TGTGCCAGCAGTTACCCTGGACAAGAGACCCAGTACTTC.

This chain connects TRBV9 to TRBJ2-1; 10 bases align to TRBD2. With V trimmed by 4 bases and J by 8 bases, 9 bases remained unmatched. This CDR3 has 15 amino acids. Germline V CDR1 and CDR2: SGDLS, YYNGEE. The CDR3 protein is CASSPLAGGGDEQFF. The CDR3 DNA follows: TGTGCCAGCAGCCCTTTAGCGGGGGGAGGGGATGAGCAGTTCTTC.

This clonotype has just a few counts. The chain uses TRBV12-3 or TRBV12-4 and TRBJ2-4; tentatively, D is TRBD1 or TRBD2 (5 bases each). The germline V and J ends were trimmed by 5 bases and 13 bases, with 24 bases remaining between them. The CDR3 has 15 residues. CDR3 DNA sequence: TGTGCCAGCAGTCCCCAGGGCGTGCTCACCGGGGAGCAGTACTTC. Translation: CASSPQGVLTGEQYF.

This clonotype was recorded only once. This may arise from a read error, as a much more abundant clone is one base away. CDR3 sequence (DNA): TGTGCCACTAACGAGCAGTACTTC. Translated: CATNEQYF. The chain employs TRBV28 and TRBJ2-4; D gene ambiguous. With the DNA end fitting TRBJ2-7 better, the J assignment may be wrong. Germline CDR1 reads MDHEN; CDR2 reads SYDVKM. The CDR3 loop spans 8 amino acids.

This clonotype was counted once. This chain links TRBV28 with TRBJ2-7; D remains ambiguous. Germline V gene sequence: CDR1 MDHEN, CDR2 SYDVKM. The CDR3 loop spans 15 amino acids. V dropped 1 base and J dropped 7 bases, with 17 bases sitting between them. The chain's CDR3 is CASSLFTRTTNEQYF. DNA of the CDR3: TGTGCCAGCAGTTTATTCACCCGGACCACCAATGAGCAGTACTTC.

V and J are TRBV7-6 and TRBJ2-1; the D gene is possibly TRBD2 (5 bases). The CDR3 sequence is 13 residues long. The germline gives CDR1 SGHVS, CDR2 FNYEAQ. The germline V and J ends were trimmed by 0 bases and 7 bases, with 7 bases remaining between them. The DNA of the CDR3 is TGTGCCAGCAGCTTAGCGAGGAGGAATGAGCAGTTCTTC. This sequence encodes CASSLARRNEQFF.

DNA of the CDR3: TGCGCCAGCAGCCGAGGGACTAGCGGGAGGGCCGCGGTAGAGACCCAGTACTTC. Translating gives CASSRGTSGRAAVETQYF. The J gene is TRBJ2-5, the V gene TRBV5-1; TRBD2 matches 16 bases. After removal of 4 bases from V and 4 bases from J, the junction contained 10 bases not matched to a gene. This CDR3 contains 18 residues. Germline CDR1 reads SGHRS; CDR2 reads YFSETQ.

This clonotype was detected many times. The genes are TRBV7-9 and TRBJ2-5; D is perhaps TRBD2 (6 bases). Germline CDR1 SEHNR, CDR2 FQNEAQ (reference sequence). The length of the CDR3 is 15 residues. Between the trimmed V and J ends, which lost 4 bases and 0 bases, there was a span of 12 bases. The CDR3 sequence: CASSSTGVYQETQYF. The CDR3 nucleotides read TGTGCCAGCAGCTCCACGGGGGTCTACCAAGAGACCCAGTACTTC. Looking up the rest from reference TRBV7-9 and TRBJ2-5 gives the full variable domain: DTGVSQNPRHKITKRGQNVTFRCDPISEHNRLYWYRQTLGQGPEFLTYFQNEAQLEKSRLLSDRFSAERPKGSFSTLEIQRTEQGDSAMYLCASSSTGVYQETQYFGPGTRLLVL.

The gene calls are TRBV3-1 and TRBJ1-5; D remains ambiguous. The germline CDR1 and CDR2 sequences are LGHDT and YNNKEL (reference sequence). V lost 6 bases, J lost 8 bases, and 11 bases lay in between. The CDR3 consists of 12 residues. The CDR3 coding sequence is TGTGCCAGCAGTTCCCTGTCCGAGCCCCAGCATTTT. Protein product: CASSSLSEPQHF.

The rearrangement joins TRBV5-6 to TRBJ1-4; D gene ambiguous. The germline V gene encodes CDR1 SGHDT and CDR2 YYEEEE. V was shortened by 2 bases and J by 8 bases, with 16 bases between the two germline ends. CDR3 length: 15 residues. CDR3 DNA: TGTGCCAGCAGCTTTGGTTCGGCAATCGGAGAAAAACTGTTTTTT. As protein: CASSFGSAIGEKLFF.

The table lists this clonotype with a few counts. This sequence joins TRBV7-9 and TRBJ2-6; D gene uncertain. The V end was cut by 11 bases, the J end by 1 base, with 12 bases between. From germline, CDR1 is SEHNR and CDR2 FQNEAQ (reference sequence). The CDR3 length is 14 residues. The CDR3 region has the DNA TGTGCCGGGCTCGAGATATCTGGGGCCAACGTCCTGACTTTC. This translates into CAGLEISGANVLTF.

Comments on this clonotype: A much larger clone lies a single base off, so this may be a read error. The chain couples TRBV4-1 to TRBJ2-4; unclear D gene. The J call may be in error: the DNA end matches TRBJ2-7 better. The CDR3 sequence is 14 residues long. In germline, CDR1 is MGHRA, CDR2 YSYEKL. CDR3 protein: CASSPESECYEQYF. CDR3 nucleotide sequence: TGCGCCAGCAGCCCTGAAAGTGAATGCTACGAGCAGTACTTC.

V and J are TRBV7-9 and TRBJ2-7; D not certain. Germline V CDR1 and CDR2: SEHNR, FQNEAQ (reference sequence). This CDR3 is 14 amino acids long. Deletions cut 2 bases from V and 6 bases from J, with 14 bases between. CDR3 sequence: CASSLKGPVSEQYF. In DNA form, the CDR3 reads TGTGCCAGCAGCTTAAAAGGCCCCGTAAGCGAGCAGTACTTC.

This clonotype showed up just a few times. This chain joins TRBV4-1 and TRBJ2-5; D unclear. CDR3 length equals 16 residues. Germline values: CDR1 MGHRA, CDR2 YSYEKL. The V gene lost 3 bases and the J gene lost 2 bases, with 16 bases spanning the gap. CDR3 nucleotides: TGCGCCAGCAGCCAGTTCGTTAGTACACCTCAAGAGACCCAGTACTTC. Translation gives CASSQFVSTPQETQYF.

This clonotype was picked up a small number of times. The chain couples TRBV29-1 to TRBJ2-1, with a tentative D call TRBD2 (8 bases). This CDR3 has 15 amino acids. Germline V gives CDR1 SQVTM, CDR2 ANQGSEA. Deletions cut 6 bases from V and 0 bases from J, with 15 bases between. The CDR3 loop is CSVSGGQSSYNEQFF. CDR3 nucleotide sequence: TGCAGCGTCAGCGGGGGACAGAGCTCCTACAATGAGCAGTTCTTC.

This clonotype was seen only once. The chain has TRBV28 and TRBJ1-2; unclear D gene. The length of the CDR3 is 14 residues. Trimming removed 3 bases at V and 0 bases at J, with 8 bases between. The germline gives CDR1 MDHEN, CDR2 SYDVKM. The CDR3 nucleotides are TGTGCCAGCAGTTTGATGGGAGCTAACTATGGCTACACCTTC. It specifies CASSLMGANYGYTF.

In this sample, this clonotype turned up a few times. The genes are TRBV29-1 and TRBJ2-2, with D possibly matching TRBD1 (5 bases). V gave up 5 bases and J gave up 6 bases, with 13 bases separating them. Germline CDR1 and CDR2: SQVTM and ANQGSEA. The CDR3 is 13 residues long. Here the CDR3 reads CSVSLGPAGELFF. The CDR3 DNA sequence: TGCAGCGTTTCCCTGGGGCCCGCCGGGGAGCTGTTTTTT.

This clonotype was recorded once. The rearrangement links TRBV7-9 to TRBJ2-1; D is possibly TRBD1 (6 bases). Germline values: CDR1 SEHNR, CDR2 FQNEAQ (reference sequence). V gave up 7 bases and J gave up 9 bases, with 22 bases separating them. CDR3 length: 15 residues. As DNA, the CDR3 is TGTGCCAGCACCCAAGGGGGAGCAGGGGATTGTGAGCAGTTCTTC. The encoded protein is CASTQGGAGDCEQFF.

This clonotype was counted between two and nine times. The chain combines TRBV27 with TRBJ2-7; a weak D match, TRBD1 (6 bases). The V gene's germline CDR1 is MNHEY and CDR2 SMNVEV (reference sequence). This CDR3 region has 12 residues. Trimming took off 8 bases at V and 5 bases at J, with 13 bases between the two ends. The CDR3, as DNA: TGTGCCAGCGTGGGACAAGACCACGAGCAGTACTTC. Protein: CASVGQDHEQYF.

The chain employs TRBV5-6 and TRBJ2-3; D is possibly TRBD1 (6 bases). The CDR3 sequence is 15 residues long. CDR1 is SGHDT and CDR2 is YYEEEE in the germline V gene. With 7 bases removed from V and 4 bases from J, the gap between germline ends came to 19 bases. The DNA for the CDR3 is TGTGCCAGCGCCCTCAGGGGCGAGCCGCCAGATACGCAGTATTTT. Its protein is CASALRGEPPDTQYF.

CDR3 amino acids: CASSQNRGRDGYTF. For the CDR3, the DNA is TGTGCCAGCAGCCAGAACAGGGGGCGGGATGGCTACACCTTC. The V call is TRBV3-1, the J call TRBJ1-2; 9 nucleotides match TRBD1. Per germline, CDR1 LGHDT and CDR2 YNNKEL (reference sequence). J gave up 6 bases and V 3 bases, and 5 bases lay outside the gene matches. This CDR3 spans 14 amino acids.

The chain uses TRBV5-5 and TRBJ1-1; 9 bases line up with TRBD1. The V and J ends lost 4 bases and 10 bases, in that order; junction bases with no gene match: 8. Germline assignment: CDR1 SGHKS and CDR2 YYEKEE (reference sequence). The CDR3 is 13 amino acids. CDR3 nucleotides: TGTGCCAGCAGCCCACGACAGGGGGAGGTAGCTTTCTTT. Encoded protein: CASSPRQGEVAFF.